The T cell receptor beta chain under discussion was sequenced for a study of CD8+ T cells in alopecia areata. About the research overall: The drug, oral tofacitinib, was given to treated patients at 5 to 10 mg twice daily.

In alopecia areata patients, both lesional scalp punch biopsies and peripheral blood were collected. Trimming cost V 4 bases and J 4 bases, with 12 bases left between them. The CDR3 is 15 residues long. Germline CDR1 reads SGHRS; CDR2 reads YFSETQ. Extraction and reverse transcription of RNA yielded cDNA as the sequencing template. This table comes from immunoSEQ multiplex PCR, and its TCRdb copy is limited to in-frame clones, with some not included. The sample gives over 200,000 clones, about 53% of which show up once; over 0.4% is in the top ten. This rearrangement joins TRBV5-1 to TRBJ1-6, with D maybe TRBD1 (6 bases). The sequence derives from a human donor with alopecia areata. This material consisted of CD4+ T cells sorted from blood, taken at week 0. The CDR3 bases are TGCGCCAGCAGCAGCGGACAGTTGTATAATTCACCCCTCCACTTT. Translated: CASSSGQLYNSPLHF.